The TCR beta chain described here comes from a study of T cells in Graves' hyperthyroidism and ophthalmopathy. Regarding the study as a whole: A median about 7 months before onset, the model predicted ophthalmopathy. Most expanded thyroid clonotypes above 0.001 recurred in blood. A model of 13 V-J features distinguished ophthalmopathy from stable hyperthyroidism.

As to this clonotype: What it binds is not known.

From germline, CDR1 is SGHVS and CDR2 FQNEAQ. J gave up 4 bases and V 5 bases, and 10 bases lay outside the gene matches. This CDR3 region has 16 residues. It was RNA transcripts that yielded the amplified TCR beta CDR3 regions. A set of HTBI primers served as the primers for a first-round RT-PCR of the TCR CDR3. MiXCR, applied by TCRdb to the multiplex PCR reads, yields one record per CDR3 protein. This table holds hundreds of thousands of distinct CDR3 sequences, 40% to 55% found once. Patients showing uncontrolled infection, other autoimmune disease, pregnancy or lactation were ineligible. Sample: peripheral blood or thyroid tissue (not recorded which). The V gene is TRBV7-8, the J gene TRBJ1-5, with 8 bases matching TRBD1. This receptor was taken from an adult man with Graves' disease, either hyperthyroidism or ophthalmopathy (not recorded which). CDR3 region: CASSRDRWDGNQPQHF. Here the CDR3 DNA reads TGTGCCAGCAGCCGGGACAGGTGGGATGGGAATCAGCCCCAGCATTTT.